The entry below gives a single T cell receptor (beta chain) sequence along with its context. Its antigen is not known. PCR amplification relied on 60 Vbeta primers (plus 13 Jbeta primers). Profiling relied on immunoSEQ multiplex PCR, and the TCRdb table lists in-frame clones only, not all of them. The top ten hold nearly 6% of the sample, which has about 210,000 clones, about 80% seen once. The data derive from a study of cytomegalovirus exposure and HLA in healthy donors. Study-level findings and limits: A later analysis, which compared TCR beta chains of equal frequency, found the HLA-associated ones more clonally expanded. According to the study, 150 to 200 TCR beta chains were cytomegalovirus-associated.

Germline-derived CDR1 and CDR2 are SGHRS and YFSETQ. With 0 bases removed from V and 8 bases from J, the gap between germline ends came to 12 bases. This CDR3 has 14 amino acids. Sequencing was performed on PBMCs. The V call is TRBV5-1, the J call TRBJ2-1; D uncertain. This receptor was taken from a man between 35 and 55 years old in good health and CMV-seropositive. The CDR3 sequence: CASSLEIVYDEQFF. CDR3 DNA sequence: TGCGCCAGCAGCTTGGAAATAGTTTACGATGAGCAGTTCTTC.